This TCR beta chain was documented in a study of blood T cell repertoires in COVID-19. Study as a whole: Spain, Italy and the United States supplied samples that represented acute and convalescent COVID-19.

The V end lost 8 bases, the J end lost 3 bases, and 16 bases lay between the germline ends. From germline, CDR1 is MNHEY and CDR2 SVGAGI. CDR3 length: 14 residues. Profiling relied on immunoSEQ multiplex PCR, and the TCRdb table lists in-frame clones only, not all of them. The table lists around 260,000 clones, approximately 81% of them singletons. The V call is TRBV6-5, the J call TRBJ1-1; D perhaps matches TRBD1 (5 bases). The receptor was isolated from a man in his 60s with acute or convalescent COVID-19. The sample consisted of peripheral blood. DNA for the CDR3: TGTGCCAGCGCTAGAGGAGGGGCCGACACTGAAGCTTTCTTT. It is translated as CASARGGADTEAFF.